This entry lists 27 T cell receptor beta chains sequenced from one sample in a study of blood T cell repertoires in COVID-19. Here immunoSEQ multiplex PCR was the method, and the copy in TCRdb shows in-frame clones only, minus some. Of fewer than 200,000 clones listed, around 87% were seen once; the top ten hold around 2.7%. Sample: peripheral blood. Every receptor here comes from a man aged 40-55 years with active or convalescent COVID-19.

This chain links TRBV18 with TRBJ1-3, with 7 positions matching TRBD1. The CDR3 consists of 15 residues. Germline loops: CDR1 KGHSH, CDR2 LQKENI. Losses at the gene ends were 5 bases for V and 0 bases for J; bases not matched to a gene: 4. Here the CDR3 DNA reads TGTGCCAGCTCATCTGGGACAGACTCTGGAAACACCATATATTTT. Amino acid sequence: CASSSGTDSGNTIYF.

J is TRBJ2-3 and V is TRBV6-4; the D gene is possibly TRBD2 (5 bases). V shed 5 bases and J shed 1 base, with 13 bases lying between them. From germline, CDR1 is MRHNA and CDR2 SNTAGT. This CDR3 spans 15 amino acids. CDR3 residues: CASSPRGRGTDTQYF. The CDR3 bases are TGTGCCAGCAGTCCCCGGGGAAGAGGCACAGATACGCAGTATTTT.

This rearrangement joins TRBV14 to TRBJ1-6, with 8 bases lining up with TRBD1. Germline V CDR1 and CDR2: SGHDN, FVKESK. CDR3 size: 20 residues. V dropped 0 bases and J dropped 5; count of bases not matched to a gene: 15. The CDR3 reads CASSQEPRASGGTHNSPLHF. CDR3 coding DNA: TGTGCCAGCAGCCAAGAGCCCAGAGCGTCAGGGGGCACCCATAATTCACCCCTCCACTTT.

This clone has just a few counts. The genes are TRBV30 and TRBJ2-5, with no clear D. Germline CDR1 reads GTSNPN; CDR2 reads SVGIG (reference sequence). With 0 bases removed from V and 5 bases from J, the gap between germline ends came to 16 bases. The CDR3 length is 15 residues. The DNA of the CDR3 is TGTGCCTGGAGTGTAAGGTTCAGGCCCCGGGAGACCCAGTACTTC. As protein: CAWSVRFRPRETQYF.

This clone was observed a single time. The chain has TRBV6-6 and TRBJ1-6; D gene ambiguous. The germline V gene has CDR1 MNHNY and CDR2 SVGAGI (reference sequence). This CDR3 comprises 13 residues. V dropped 0 bases and J dropped 9 bases, with 6 bases sitting between them. This chain's CDR3 is CASSYSPGSPLHF. The CDR3 DNA reads as TGTGCCAGCAGTTACTCCCCGGGTTCACCCCTCCACTTT.

The CDR3 spells CASSPRMGAQHEQYF. The CDR3 nucleotides are TGTGCCAGCTCACCACGTATGGGGGCGCAGCACGAGCAGTACTTC. The chain carries TRBV18 and TRBJ2-7, with D possibly being TRBD1 (6 bases). The V end was cut by 1 base, the J end by 5 bases, with 15 bases between. The germline CDR1 and CDR2 sequences are KGHSH and LQKENI. CDR3 length: 15 residues.

This chain connects TRBV28 to TRBJ2-5, with TRBD1 identical over 7 bases. V shed 4 bases and J 2 bases; nucleotides not matched to a gene: 7. Germline CDR1 is MDHEN and CDR2 is SYDVKM. CDR3 length: 15 residues. As DNA, the CDR3 is TGTGCCAGCAGTTCGCGAGGGGACAGACAAGAGACCCAGTACTTC. Its protein product is CASSSRGDRQETQYF.

The chain has TRBV5-4 and TRBJ2-2; 12 bases map to TRBD1. This CDR3 contains 16 residues. Unmatched junction bases numbered 5, after V lost 4 bases and J lost 4 bases. The germline V gene has CDR1 SGHNT and CDR2 YYREEE (reference sequence). The CDR3 nucleotides read TGTGCCAGCAGCCCGGGACAGGGGGCCTTCACCGGGGAGCTGTTTTTT. Translating gives CASSPGQGAFTGELFF.

V and J are TRBV5-1 and TRBJ1-1, with a tentative D call TRBD1 (6 bases). With 0 bases removed from V and 7 bases from J, the gap between germline ends came to 16 bases. Germline CDR1 is SGHRS and CDR2 is YFSETQ. This CDR3 has 15 amino acids. CDR3 sequence reads: CASSLAPGQGGEAFF. The CDR3 nucleotides read TGCGCCAGCAGCTTGGCCCCGGGACAAGGGGGTGAAGCTTTCTTT.

This clone has a count of ten or more. The chain is built from TRBV29-1 and TRBJ2-1; D is possibly TRBD2 (6 bases). Trimming shortened V by 4 bases and J by 6 bases, and 16 bases separated the two germline ends. Germline V gene lookup returns CDR1 SQVTM and CDR2 ANQGSEA. The CDR3 has 14 amino acids. CDR3 nucleotides: TGCAGCGTTGGAAACGGACTAAATGGCAATGAGCAGTTCTTC. Translation: CSVGNGLNGNEQFF.

V is TRBV18 and J is TRBJ1-3, with 7 positions matching TRBD1. The CDR3 covers 15 residues. V was pared by 3 bases and J by 3 bases, with 5 bases of the junction left unmatched. Germline CDR1 and CDR2: KGHSH and LQKENI. The DNA for the CDR3 is TGTGCCAGCTCACCGCGACAGGGCGGTGGAAACACCATATATTTT. Translated, it gives CASSPRQGGGNTIYF. Together with reference TRBV18 and TRBJ1-3, the CDR3 gives the full variable domain: NAGVMQNPRHLVRRRGQEARLRCSPMKGHSHVYWYRQLPEEGLKFMVYLQKENIIDESGMPKERFSAEFPKEGPSILRIQQVVRGDSAAYFCASSPRQGGGNTIYFGEGSWLTVV.

This clone was recorded only once. This chain connects TRBV5-6 to TRBJ1-2; D unclear. Trimming removed 4 bases at V and 4 bases at J, with 5 bases between. CDR1 is SGHDT and CDR2 is YYEEEE in the germline V gene. The CDR3 extends over 11 amino acids. In DNA, the CDR3 is TGTGCCAGCAGCGCGGGCTATGGCTACACCTTC. It encodes CASSAGYGYTF.

This clone came up once. This chain uses TRBV12-3 or TRBV12-4 with TRBJ1-1; no firm D call. V gave up 2 bases and J gave up 2 bases, with 6 bases separating them. The CDR3 is 13 amino acids. The CDR3, as DNA: TGTGCCAGCAGTTTAATCCTAAACACTGAAGCTTTCTTT. It codes for CASSLILNTEAFF.

This clone was observed a single time. The genes are TRBV6-5 and TRBJ1-4, with D unresolved. V was clipped by 6 bases and J by 2 bases, with 10 bases between them. This CDR3 comprises 14 residues. CDR1 is MNHEY, CDR2 SVGAGI, per germline. CDR3 DNA sequence: TGTGCCAGCAGCCTGACAAGGACTAATGAAAAACTGTTTTTT. The encoded protein is CASSLTRTNEKLFF.

The rearrangement uses TRBV15 and TRBJ2-1; TRBD1 matches at 10 bases. The V and J ends lost 1 base and 0 bases, in that order; junction bases with no gene match: 6. The germline CDR1 and CDR2 sequences are LNHNV and YYDKDF (reference sequence). This CDR3 is 18 amino acids long. CDR3: CATSRGLGQGNSYNEQFF. The CDR3 DNA reads as TGTGCCACCAGCAGAGGGTTGGGACAGGGGAACTCCTACAATGAGCAGTTCTTC.

The chain is built from TRBV4-3 and TRBJ2-7; D may be TRBD2 (5 bases). Germline V gene data show CDR1 as LGHNA and CDR2 as YSLEER. V lost 0 bases and J lost 3, with 15 bases in between. This CDR3 region has 16 residues. CDR3 amino acids: CASSQDFPGLSYEQYF. As DNA, the CDR3 is TGCGCCAGCAGCCAAGATTTTCCCGGACTTAGCTACGAGCAGTACTTC.

This clone showed up just a few times. The chain employs TRBV11-2 and TRBJ1-4; D is possibly TRBD1 (6 bases). Germline CDR1 and CDR2: SGHAT and FQNNGV. CDR3 length equals 14 residues. V was cut by 3 bases and J by 7 bases, with 12 bases left in between. In DNA, the CDR3 is TGTGCCAGCAGCTTGGGGGCGCGAAGTGAAAAACTGTTTTTT. The encoded protein is CASSLGARSEKLFF.

The chain joins TRBV7-2 to TRBJ1-1, with TRBD1 matching 8 bases. Germline-derived CDR1 and CDR2 are SGHTA and FQGNSA. The CDR3 runs to 16 residues. Trimming at V came to 1 base and at J to 5 bases, leaving 9 bases not matched to a gene. CDR3 in amino acids: CASSLGQGAGRTEAFF. In nucleotides, the CDR3 is TGTGCCAGCAGCTTAGGGCAGGGGGCAGGGCGGACTGAAGCTTTCTTT. Together with reference TRBV7-2 and TRBJ1-1, the CDR3 gives the full variable domain: GAGVSQSPSNKVTEKGKDVELRCDPISGHTALYWYRQSLGQGLEFLIYFQGNSAPDKSGLPSDRFSAERTGGSVSTLTIQRTQQEDSAVYLCASSLGQGAGRTEAFFGQGTRLTVV.

This chain connects TRBV13 to TRBJ2-7; D might be TRBD1 (6 bases). The germline gives CDR1 PRHDT, CDR2 FYEKMQ (reference sequence). The CDR3 sequence is 13 residues long. V lost 0 bases and J lost 5, with 8 bases in between. The CDR3 loop is CASSLGGGDEQYF. CDR3 DNA sequence: TGTGCCAGCAGCTTAGGAGGGGGAGACGAGCAGTACTTC.

V usage is TRBV6-6 and J usage is TRBJ1-5; D gene unclear. This CDR3 is 15 amino acids long. The germline V gene encodes CDR1 MNHNY and CDR2 SVGAGI (reference sequence). V was trimmed by 4 bases and J by 2 bases, leaving 12 bases between them. CDR3 protein: CASSFPEGGNQPQHF. The CDR3 coding sequence is TGTGCCAGCAGTTTCCCGGAGGGTGGCAATCAGCCCCAGCATTTT.

The genes are TRBV5-4 and TRBJ1-5, with D unresolved. The CDR3 is 13 amino acids. Germline V CDR1 and CDR2: SGHNT, YYREEE (reference sequence). The ends were cut back, 3 bases at V and 2 bases at J, with 6 bases in the middle. CDR3: CASSSGGNQPQHF. In nucleotides, the CDR3 is TGTGCCAGCAGCTCCGGGGGCAATCAGCCCCAGCATTTT.

V usage is TRBV19 and J usage is TRBJ2-1; D might be TRBD2 (7 bases). The germline gives CDR1 LNHDA, CDR2 SQIVND (reference sequence). V was cut by 0 bases and J by 1 base, with 13 bases left in between. The CDR3 is made up of 17 amino acids. CDR3 in amino acids: CASSIEYGGRSYNEQFF. For the CDR3, the DNA is TGTGCCAGTAGTATAGAGTACGGGGGGCGGTCCTACAATGAGCAGTTCTTC.

The chain links TRBV9 to TRBJ2-3; TRBD2 is a possible D gene (6 bases). Germline loops: CDR1 SGDLS, CDR2 YYNGEE. Deletions cut 0 bases from V and 6 bases from J, with 17 bases between. The length of the CDR3 is 16 residues. CDR3 loop: CASSVEGGAHSDTQYF. CDR3 nucleotide sequence: TGTGCCAGCAGCGTAGAGGGCGGGGCTCACTCCGATACGCAGTATTTT.

The gene calls are TRBV9 and TRBJ2-7; 10 bases map to TRBD2. The CDR3 runs to 15 residues. V was pared by 0 bases and J by 3 bases, with 3 bases of the junction left unmatched. The germline CDR1 and CDR2 sequences are SGDLS and YYNGEE. The CDR3 loop reads CASSVASSGGYEQYF. DNA of the CDR3: TGTGCCAGCAGCGTAGCTTCTAGCGGGGGCTACGAGCAGTACTTC.

The chain links TRBV19 to TRBJ2-7; 8 bases are a match to TRBD1. The CDR3 is 17 amino acids. The germline V gene encodes CDR1 LNHDA and CDR2 SQIVND (reference sequence). V lost 1 base, J lost 1 base, and 9 bases stayed unmatched. In DNA, the CDR3 is TGTGCCAGTAGTATAGCTGCAGGGGGCCTCTCATCCTACGAGCAGTACTTC. It codes for CASSIAAGGLSSYEQYF.

The chain joins TRBV3-1 (or the pseudogene TRBV3-2) to TRBJ2-2; 10 positions agree with TRBD1. After removal of 3 bases from V and 7 bases from J, the junction contained 5 bases not matched to a gene. CDR3 size: 15 residues. In germline, CDR1 is LGHDT, CDR2 YNNKEL (reference sequence). The CDR3 nucleotides are TGTGCCAGCAGCCAGCCCGGGACAGGGGTCGGGGAGCTGTTTTTT. Translation gives CASSQPGTGVGELFF.

The chain carries TRBV6-5 and TRBJ1-2; D is ambiguous. Trimming pared 2 bases from V and 3 bases from J, leaving 7 bases between. CDR3 length: 13 amino acids. Per the germline V gene, CDR1 is MNHEY and CDR2 is SVGAGI. The CDR3 reads CASSYLGDYGYTF. The DNA of the CDR3 is TGTGCCAGCAGTTACCTCGGGGACTATGGCTACACCTTC.